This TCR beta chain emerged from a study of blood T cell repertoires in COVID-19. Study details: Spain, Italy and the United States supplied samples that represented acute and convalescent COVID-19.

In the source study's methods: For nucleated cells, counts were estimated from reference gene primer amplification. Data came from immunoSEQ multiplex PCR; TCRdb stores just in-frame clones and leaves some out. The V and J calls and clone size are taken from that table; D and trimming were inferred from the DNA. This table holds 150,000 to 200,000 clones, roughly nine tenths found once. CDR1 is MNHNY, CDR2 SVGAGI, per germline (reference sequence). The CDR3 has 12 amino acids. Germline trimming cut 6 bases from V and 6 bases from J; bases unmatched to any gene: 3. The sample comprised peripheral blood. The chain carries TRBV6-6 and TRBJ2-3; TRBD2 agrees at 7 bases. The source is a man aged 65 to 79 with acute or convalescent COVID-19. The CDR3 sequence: CASSPGGDTQYF. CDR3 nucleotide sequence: TGTGCCAGCAGCCCCGGGGGGGATACGCAGTATTTT.